This T cell receptor (beta chain) is from a study of PD-L1 blockade in urothelial cancer. The time point here: pretreatment peripheral blood. The protocol was immunoSEQ multiplex PCR, while the TCRdb copy is restricted to in-frame clones and leaves out a portion. The sample consists of roughly 20,000 clones, about 91% of them appearing once. The sequence derives from a man aged 65 to 79 with urothelial cancer. The material was PBMCs, obtained around atezolizumab (anti-PD-L1) treatment.

DNA of the CDR3: TGTGCCAGCAGCTTAGTCCCTGGGGGCGGGAGCTACAATGAGCAGTTCTTC. This gives the protein CASSLVPGGGSYNEQFF. This chain joins TRBV11-2 and TRBJ2-1; TRBD2 is a possible D gene (7 bases). CDR1 SGHAT and CDR2 FQNNGV come from the germline V gene. The CDR3 contains 17 residues. Trimming took 1 base from V and 3 from J, leaving 16 bases between them.